One sample yielded the 10 T cell receptor beta chains listed below, sequenced in a study of T cell clonality in common variable immunodeficiency. TCRdb's table, derived via immunoSEQ multiplex PCR, lists solely in-frame clones and lacks some. The sample has roughly 34,000 clones, none seen only once. The sequenced sample was peripheral blood mononuclear cells. The origin of the receptors is a person aged 18-69 years in good health.

This clone occurred many times. The read stops 3 residues short of the end of the CDR3; the missing end is completed from the germline J gene. This rearrangement joins TRBV19 to TRBJ2-7, with D tentatively TRBD2 (6 bases). The V and J ends lost 3 bases and 2 bases respectively, with 17 bases between them. Germline values: CDR1 LNHDA, CDR2 SQIVND (reference sequence). The length of the CDR3 is 16 residues. This CDR3 is CASSIPGGDLPYEQYF. The part of the CDR3 DNA that was read is TGTGCCAGTAGTATCCCCGGCGGGGATCTTCCCTACGAG.

This clone was recorded many times. The read is 3 residues too short to cover the CDR3 end, so that end is filled in from the germline J gene. This chain joins TRBV28 and TRBJ2-7; 9 positions match TRBD2. Germline CDR1 MDHEN, CDR2 SYDVKM. The ends lost 7 bases at V and 5 bases at J; junction bases unmatched: 6. The CDR3 spans 13 residues. Partial CDR3 DNA: TGTGCCAGCATTTGGCGGGAGGGCAACGAG. Its protein is CASIWREGNE. The complete CDR3 sequence is CASIWREGNEQYF.

This clone showed up many times. The chain's CDR3 is CASSSGTGSKTQYF. The sequenced part of the CDR3 DNA is TGTGCCAGCAGCTCTGGGACAGGGTCAAAGACC. This sequence joins TRBV7-2 and TRBJ2-5, with TRBD1 identical over 9 bases. From the germline J gene comes the end of the CDR3, since the read stops 3 residues before it. CDR3 length: 14 residues. Germline lookup yields CDR1 SGHTA and CDR2 FQGNSA. V dropped 4 bases and J dropped 6; count of bases not matched to a gene: 6. Full variable domain (remainder filled in from reference TRBV7-2 and TRBJ2-5): GAGVSQSPSNKVTEKGKDVELRCDPISGHTALYWYRQSLGQGLEFLIYFQGNSAPDKSGLPSDRFSAERTGGSVSTLTIQRTQQEDSAVYLCASSSGTGSKTQYFGPGTRLLVL.

This clone occurred many times. The CDR3 end lies 3 residues beyond the end of the read and is filled in from the germline J gene. This chain uses TRBV30 with TRBJ2-2, with no clear D. CDR1 and CDR2 (germline): GTSNPN, SVGIG (reference sequence). This CDR3 is 12 amino acids long. V lost 1 base, J lost 6 bases, and 6 bases lay in between. The DNA read from the CDR3 is TGTGCCTGGAGTGCCCCTGCCGGGGAG. Translation: CAWSAPAGE. The whole CDR3 region reads CAWSAPAGELFF.

This clone occurred many times. Read sequence stops 3 residues before the CDR3 end, and the germline J gene provides the missing end. The chain recombines TRBV7-8 with TRBJ2-7; 9 positions agree with TRBD1. Germline assignment: CDR1 SGHVS and CDR2 FQNEAQ. The V segment lost 5 bases and the J segment 3 bases; nucleotides outside the gene matches: 5. This CDR3 has 14 amino acids. CDR3 DNA (partial): TGTGCCAGCAGCCTCGGGACAGGGCTCTACGAG. It yields the protein CASSLGTGLYE. The entire CDR3 reads CASSLGTGLYEQYF.

In its sample, this clone was seen many times. The read terminates 3 residues ahead of where the CDR3 ends, so the germline J gene completes it. This rearrangement joins TRBV12-3 or TRBV12-4 to TRBJ1-4, with D unresolved. The CDR3 has 15 amino acids. V dropped 3 bases and J dropped 3 bases, with 11 bases sitting between them. The CDR3 sequence: CASSFGGQANEKLFF. The part of the CDR3 DNA that was read is TGTGCCAGCAGTTTTGGAGGGCAGGCTAATGAAAAA.

Many counts were recorded for this clone. The CDR3 end is not reached by the read, which stops 3 residues before it; the germline J gene fills it in. The chain is built from TRBV18 and TRBJ2-2, with D unclear. The CDR3 loop spans 11 amino acids. CDR1 and CDR2 (germline): KGHSH, LQKENI. Between the trimmed V and J ends, which lost 3 bases and 8 bases, there was a span of 4 bases. The covered CDR3 bases are TGTGCCAGCTCACCGAGGGGGGAG. This sequence encodes CASSPRGE. The CDR3 reads in full as CASSPRGELFF.

Worth noting for this clone: The CDR3 goes on 3 residues after the read ends, and that part is filled in from the germline J gene. The V gene is TRBV2, the J gene TRBJ2-7, with TRBD1 identical over 7 bases. J was trimmed by 1 base and V by 6 bases; bases with no gene match: 6. The CDR3 totals 14 residues. Germline V gene lookup returns CDR1 SNHLY and CDR2 FYNNEI. The DNA read from the CDR3 is TGTGCCAGCAGCACCGGGACAGAGTCCTACGAG. This sequence encodes CASSTGTESYE. The full CDR3 sequence reads CASSTGTESYEQYF.

Ten or more counts support this clone. The CDR3 end falls 3 residues outside the read, so it is completed with the germline J gene. V and J are TRBV4-2 and TRBJ2-3; no firm D call. The V gene lost 2 bases and the J gene lost 2 bases, with 8 bases spanning the gap. Germline CDR1 reads LGHNA; CDR2 reads YNFKEQ. The CDR3 extends over 14 amino acids. The CDR3 DNA, read in part, is TGTGCCAGCAGCCAAACGGCGGCCACAGATACG. Translating it yields CASSQTAATDT. The full CDR3 sequence reads CASSQTAATDTQYF.

This clone was detected a few times. This chain's CDR3 is CASSQDRDSGNTIYF. CDR3 bases read: TGTGCCAGCTCACAAGACAGGGACTCTGGAAACACC. The chain carries TRBV18 and TRBJ1-3; 7 bases align to TRBD1. Read data end 3 residues before the CDR3 end; the end is taken from the germline J gene. V shed 4 bases and J 0 bases; nucleotides not matched to a gene: 3. From germline, CDR1 is KGHSH and CDR2 LQKENI. The CDR3 covers 15 residues.